These 26 T cell receptor beta chains share one sample of origin, sequenced in a study of T cell changes during pregnancy in multiple sclerosis. Using immunoSEQ multiplex PCR, the repertoire was profiled, and TCRdb retains in-frame clones only, with some absent. The table shows 80,000 to 100,000 clones, with around nine tenths occurring only once. This specimen was peripheral blood, taken in the second trimester of pregnancy. The receptors stem from a female donor in good health, enrolled as a control in a pregnancy study.

V usage is TRBV7-9 and J usage is TRBJ1-6; TRBD1 agrees at 7 bases. V lost 0 bases, J lost 0 bases, and 5 bases stayed unmatched. This CDR3 spans 18 amino acids. Per germline, CDR1 SEHNR and CDR2 FQNEAQ (reference sequence). This chain's CDR3 is CASSLARGPSSYNSPLHF. The CDR3 DNA sequence: TGTGCCAGCAGCTTAGCGAGGGGGCCAAGCTCCTATAATTCACCCCTCCACTTT.

This chain uses TRBV19 with TRBJ2-6; perhaps TRBD1 as D (6 bases). Germline V gives CDR1 LNHDA, CDR2 SQIVND (reference sequence). This CDR3 has 16 residues. V gave up 4 bases and J gave up 0 bases, with 10 bases separating them. The DNA of the CDR3 is TGTGCCAGTAGTACAGGGGATTCCTCTGGGGCCAACGTCCTGACTTTC. Translation: CASSTGDSSGANVLTF.

This chain connects TRBV2 to TRBJ2-1, with TRBD2 identical over 14 bases. This CDR3 region has 16 residues. The J segment lost 8 bases and the V segment lost 4 bases, leaving 7 bases of the junction unmatched. CDR1 and CDR2 (germline): SNHLY, FYNNEI. The CDR3 sequence is CASSARLAGGRDEQFF. CDR3 DNA: TGTGCCAGCAGTGCTAGACTAGCGGGGGGGCGAGATGAGCAGTTCTTC. Full variable domain (rest looked up from reference TRBV2 and TRBJ2-1): EPEVTQTPSHQVTQMGQEVILRCVPISNHLYFYWYRQILGQKVEFLVSFYNNEISEKSEIFDDQFSVERPDGSNFTLKIRSTKLEDSAMYFCASSARLAGGRDEQFFGPGTRLTVL.

The chain joins TRBV4-3 to TRBJ1-2; 9 bases align to TRBD1. The CDR3 is made up of 15 amino acids. The J segment lost 4 bases and the V segment lost 3 bases, leaving 6 bases of the junction unmatched. The germline V gene has CDR1 LGHNA and CDR2 YSLEER. The CDR3 spells CASSQPGTGIYGYTF. As DNA, the CDR3 is TGCGCCAGCAGCCAGCCCGGGACAGGGATCTATGGCTACACCTTC.

This clone has only one observation. The CDR3 sequence is CAINDRVQETQYF. The DNA for the CDR3 is TGTGCCATCAATGACAGGGTGCAAGAGACCCAGTACTTC. This chain joins TRBV10-3 and TRBJ2-5; 7 nucleotides match TRBD1. This CDR3 is built from 13 residues. With V trimmed by 7 bases and J by 2 bases, 4 bases remained unmatched. The germline CDR1 and CDR2 sequences are ENHRY and SYGVKD.

The chain uses TRBV5-1 and TRBJ2-3; D is possibly TRBD1 (7 bases). CDR1 and CDR2 from the germline V gene are SGHRS and YFSETQ. CDR3 length equals 17 residues. The V gene lost 6 bases and the J gene lost 4 bases, with 24 bases spanning the gap. In nucleotides, the CDR3 is TGCGCCAGCACACGGGACAGTCACATGGACTACGCAGATACGCAGTATTTT. This gives the protein CASTRDSHMDYADTQYF.

This sequence joins TRBV20-1 and TRBJ2-5; D gene ambiguous. The V end was cut by 3 bases, the J end by 5 bases, with 7 bases between. The length of the CDR3 is 11 residues. CDR1 is DFQATT and CDR2 is SNEGSKA in the germline V gene (reference sequence). The CDR3 spells CSASTGETQYF. The CDR3 region has the DNA TGCAGTGCTAGCACCGGGGAGACCCAGTACTTC.

The V and J genes are TRBV28 and TRBJ2-3; no definite D call. The V gene lost 3 bases and the J gene lost 6 bases, with 4 bases spanning the gap. The CDR3 has 11 residues. CDR1 is MDHEN and CDR2 is SYDVKM in the germline V gene. CDR3 sequence: CASSFGDTQYF. The CDR3 bases are TGTGCCAGCAGTTTCGGGGATACGCAGTATTTT.

The chain combines TRBV11-2 with TRBJ1-2, with a possible D match to TRBD1 (5 bases). There are 13 residues in the CDR3. The V end lost 5 bases, the J end lost 2 bases, and 9 bases lay between the germline ends. The V gene's germline CDR1 is SGHAT and CDR2 FQNNGV. The CDR3 spells CASSLGPNYGYTF. The CDR3 DNA is TGTGCCAGCAGCCTGGGGCCAAACTATGGCTACACCTTC.

The chain couples TRBV2 to TRBJ1-2, with D tentatively TRBD1 (5 bases). The germline gives CDR1 SNHLY, CDR2 FYNNEI. CDR3 length: 16 amino acids. Trimming left V 7 bases short and J 5 bases short, with 23 bases between. CDR3 coding DNA: TGTGCCAGCACCCAAACCAATATCGGGGGGGTTTATGGCTACACCTTC. Residues: CASTQTNIGGVYGYTF.

The rearrangement links TRBV28 to TRBJ1-4, with 9 bases identical to TRBD1. The CDR3 is 15 residues long. J was trimmed by 6 bases and V by 5 bases; bases with no gene match: 7. Per the germline V gene, CDR1 is MDHEN and CDR2 is SYDVKM. CDR3 sequence (DNA): TGTGCCAGCAGTCCTTCCGGGACAGGGTATGAAAAACTGTTTTTT. This translates into CASSPSGTGYEKLFF.

This clone was found once. The CDR3 sequence: CASSYTSGRYGTQYF. The CDR3 DNA reads TGTGCCAGCAGTTACACCAGCGGACGGTACGGTACCCAGTACTTC. The V and J genes are TRBV6-5 and TRBJ2-5; D may be TRBD2 (5 bases). Per germline, CDR1 MNHEY and CDR2 SVGAGI. The CDR3 extends over 15 amino acids. The ends were cut back, 2 bases at V and 8 bases at J, with 18 bases in the middle.

The chain has TRBV7-8 and TRBJ1-2; 9 bases agree with TRBD1. CDR1 and CDR2 from the germline V gene are SGHVS and FQNEAQ. After removal of 2 bases from V and 4 bases from J, the junction contained 8 bases not matched to a gene. There are 16 residues in the CDR3. CDR3 DNA sequence: TGTGCCAGCAGCTTATCAACAGGGGGCCCCGCCTATGGCTACACCTTC. This sequence encodes CASSLSTGGPAYGYTF.

This rearrangement joins TRBV4-1 to TRBJ2-7, with 10 positions matching TRBD2. This CDR3 region has 15 residues. CDR1 and CDR2 from the germline V gene are MGHRA and YSYEKL. J was trimmed by 6 bases and V by 4 bases; bases with no gene match: 9. The CDR3 coding sequence is TGCGCCAGCAGCCGGACTAGCGGTAGCCGAGGCGAGCAGTACTTC. Protein product: CASSRTSGSRGEQYF.

This chain joins TRBV2 and TRBJ1-1; the D gene is possibly TRBD1 (6 bases). The CDR3 loop spans 17 amino acids. Trimming pared 2 bases from V and 0 bases from J, leaving 16 bases between. Per germline, CDR1 SNHLY and CDR2 FYNNEI. The CDR3 coding sequence is TGTGCCAGCAGTGAATGGTGGGGACAAAACATGAACACTGAAGCTTTCTTT. Protein product: CASSEWWGQNMNTEAFF.

This sequence joins TRBV7-9 and TRBJ2-1, with D tentatively TRBD2 (6 bases). The germline V gene has CDR1 SEHNR and CDR2 FQNEAQ (reference sequence). The V gene lost 5 bases and the J gene lost 4 bases, with 15 bases spanning the gap. There are 15 residues in the CDR3. This CDR3 is CASSSTGLRYNEQFF. CDR3 in DNA: TGTGCCAGCAGCAGTACGGGACTCCGATACAATGAGCAGTTCTTC.

The chain employs TRBV14 and TRBJ2-1; D is perhaps TRBD1 (6 bases). This CDR3 has 19 amino acids. The ends were cut back, 0 bases at V and 0 bases at J, with 18 bases in the middle. Germline CDR1 SGHDN, CDR2 FVKESK. In DNA, the CDR3 is TGTGCCAGCAGCCAAGAGGGGTTTTTACGAGGGGGCTCCTACAATGAGCAGTTCTTC. Protein: CASSQEGFLRGGSYNEQFF.

The V gene is TRBV7-9, the J gene TRBJ2-7, with 8 nucleotides matching TRBD2. CDR3 length: 15 amino acids. Germline V lookup: CDR1 SEHNR, CDR2 FQNEAQ (reference sequence). Trimming cost V 1 base and J 2 bases; bases outside gene matches: 4. This CDR3 reads CASSLEAGGTYEQYF. CDR3 in DNA: TGTGCCAGCAGCTTAGAGGCGGGGGGCACCTACGAGCAGTACTTC.

The chain combines TRBV10-3 with TRBJ2-1; TRBD2 aligns across 9 bases. CDR3 size: 22 residues. Per germline, CDR1 ENHRY and CDR2 SYGVKD. V lost 2 bases to trimming and J lost 0 bases; unmatched junction nucleotides: 20. Here the CDR3 reads CAISEPRLAEGAGYGSYNEQFF. CDR3 DNA: TGTGCCATCAGTGAGCCCCGACTAGCGGAGGGAGCTGGCTATGGCTCCTACAATGAGCAGTTCTTC.

The rearrangement uses TRBV5-1 and TRBJ2-3, with a tentative D call TRBD1 (5 bases). V shed 4 bases and J shed 0 bases, with 12 bases lying between them. Germline V CDR1 and CDR2: SGHRS, YFSETQ. The CDR3 extends over 15 amino acids. CDR3: CASSPDSRSTDTQYF. The CDR3 bases are TGCGCCAGCAGCCCTGACAGCAGGAGCACAGATACGCAGTATTTT.

V gene TRBV29-1 combines with J gene TRBJ2-2; 8 bases align to TRBD1. Germline trimming cut 7 bases from V and 4 bases from J; bases unmatched to any gene: 2. This CDR3 is built from 12 residues. CDR1 is SQVTM, CDR2 ANQGSEA, per germline. CDR3 bases: TGCAGCGGAACAGGGGGCACCGGGGAGCTGTTTTTT. It codes for CSGTGGTGELFF.

The V and J genes are TRBV4-1 and TRBJ2-7, with 10 bases that match TRBD1. Per the germline V gene, CDR1 is MGHRA and CDR2 is YSYEKL. Trimming at V came to 3 bases and at J to 3 bases, leaving 5 bases not matched to a gene. The CDR3 sequence is 15 residues long. Here the CDR3 DNA reads TGCGCCAGCAGCCAGCCGGACAGGGGGAGCTACGAGCAGTACTTC. The encoded protein is CASSQPDRGSYEQYF.

This clone was seen only once. CDR3 sequence (DNA): TGCGCCAGCAGCCAAGTCATGACAGGGAACACTGAAGCTTTCTTT. Translation gives CASSQVMTGNTEAFF. This chain joins TRBV4-3 and TRBJ1-1; TRBD1 is a possible D gene (6 bases). The CDR3 covers 15 residues. CDR1 and CDR2 (germline): LGHNA, YSLEER. Trimming took off 1 base at V and 1 base at J, with 10 bases between the two ends.

The chain couples TRBV6-1 to TRBJ2-1; 11 bases map to TRBD2. Per germline, CDR1 MNHNS and CDR2 SASEGT. This CDR3 is built from 15 residues. V lost 11 bases to trimming and J lost 4 bases; unmatched junction nucleotides: 10. The chain's CDR3 is CASLAGTSGYNEQFF. CDR3 sequence (DNA): TGTGCCTCCTTAGCCGGGACTAGCGGATACAATGAGCAGTTCTTC.

CDR3 region: CASSLGGYGYTF. The CDR3, as DNA: TGTGCCAGCAGCCTCGGGGGCTATGGCTACACCTTC. This chain links TRBV7-9 with TRBJ1-2; the D gene is possibly TRBD1 (5 bases). Trimming left V 5 bases short and J 4 bases short, with 8 bases between. The CDR3 extends over 12 amino acids. Germline CDR1 SEHNR, CDR2 FQNEAQ (reference sequence).

This clone has only a few counts. The rearrangement joins TRBV27 to TRBJ2-1, with TRBD1 as a possible D gene (6 bases). Germline V CDR1 and CDR2: MNHEY, SMNVEV (reference sequence). Deletions cut 1 base from V and 6 bases from J, with 16 bases between. CDR3 length equals 16 residues. Here the CDR3 reads CASSLFWTEGPNEQFF. The CDR3 nucleotides are TGTGCCAGCAGTTTATTTTGGACAGAGGGACCCAATGAGCAGTTCTTC.